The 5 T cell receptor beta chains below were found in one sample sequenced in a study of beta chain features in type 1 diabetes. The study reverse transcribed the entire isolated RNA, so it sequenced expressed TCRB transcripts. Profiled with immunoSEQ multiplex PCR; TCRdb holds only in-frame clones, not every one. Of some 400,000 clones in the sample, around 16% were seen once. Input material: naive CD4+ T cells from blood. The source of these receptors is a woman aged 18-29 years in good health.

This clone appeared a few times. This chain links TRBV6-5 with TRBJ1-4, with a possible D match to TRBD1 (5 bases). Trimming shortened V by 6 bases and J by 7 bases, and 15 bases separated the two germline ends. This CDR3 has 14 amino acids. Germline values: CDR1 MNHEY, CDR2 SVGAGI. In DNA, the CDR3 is TGTGCCAGCAGAAGGGACTTCGAGGGTGAAAAACTGTTTTTT. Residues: CASRRDFEGEKLFF.

The DNA for the CDR3 is TGTGCCAGCTCACCACGAGCAGGGACCTACGAGCAGTACTTC. This gives the protein CASSPRAGTYEQYF. The genes are TRBV18 and TRBJ2-7; D possibly corresponds to TRBD1 (5 bases). The length of the CDR3 is 14 residues. Germline V gene data show CDR1 as KGHSH and CDR2 as LQKENI. Deletions cut 1 base from V and 2 bases from J, with 9 bases between.

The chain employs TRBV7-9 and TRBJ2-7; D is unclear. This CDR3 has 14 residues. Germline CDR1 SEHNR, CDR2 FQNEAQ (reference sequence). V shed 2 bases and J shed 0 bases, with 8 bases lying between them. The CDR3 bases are TGTGCCAGCAGCTTATTGGGCGCCTCCTACGAGCAGTACTTC. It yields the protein CASSLLGASYEQYF. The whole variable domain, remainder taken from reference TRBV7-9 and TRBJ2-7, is DTGVSQNPRHKITKRGQNVTFRCDPISEHNRLYWYRQTLGQGPEFLTYFQNEAQLEKSRLLSDRFSAERPKGSFSTLEIQRTEQGDSAMYLCASSLLGASYEQYFGPGTRLTVT.

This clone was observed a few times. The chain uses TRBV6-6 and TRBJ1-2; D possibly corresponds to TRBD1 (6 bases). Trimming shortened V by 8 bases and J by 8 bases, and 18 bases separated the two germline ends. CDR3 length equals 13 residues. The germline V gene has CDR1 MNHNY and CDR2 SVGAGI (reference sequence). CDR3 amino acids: CASWEQGRPGYTF. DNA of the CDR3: TGTGCCAGCTGGGAACAGGGTAGACCGGGCTACACCTTC.

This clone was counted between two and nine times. The CDR3 sequence is CASSTAGTRGTGELFF. The DNA for the CDR3 is TGTGCCAGCAGCACAGCCGGGACTAGAGGGACCGGGGAGCTGTTTTTT. V gene TRBV9 combines with J gene TRBJ2-2; 8 positions match TRBD2. Germline assignment: CDR1 SGDLS and CDR2 YYNGEE. The V segment lost 4 bases and the J segment 5 bases; nucleotides outside the gene matches: 10. The CDR3 consists of 16 residues.